A single sample is the source of the 23 T cell receptor beta chains below, sequenced in a study of T cells in Graves' hyperthyroidism and ophthalmopathy. TCR beta CDR3 sequences were amplified from RNA transcripts. HTBI primers were the set used in a first-round RT-PCR of the TCR CDR3. TCRdb processed the multiplex PCR reads anew with MiXCR; each CDR3 protein has one entry. The top ten hold around a sixth of the sample, which has approximately 640,000 distinct CDR3 sequences, roughly 17% seen once. Material: blood. These receptors were obtained from a man aged 45-60 years with Graves' hyperthyroidism.

This clonotype has more than one count but fewer than ten. The V and J genes are TRBV6-1 and TRBJ2-1; 9 nucleotides line up with TRBD2. CDR3 length: 17 amino acids. CDR1 MNHNS and CDR2 SASEGT come from the germline V gene. Losses at the gene ends were 6 bases for V and 7 bases for J; bases not matched to a gene: 16. CDR3: CASSPSGASGIVNEQFF. The CDR3 bases are TGTGCCAGCAGCCCCTCGGGGGCTAGCGGGATAGTGAATGAGCAGTTCTTC.

This clonotype was counted at least ten times. This rearrangement joins TRBV28 to TRBJ1-5; weak D call: TRBD1 (6 bases). This CDR3 is built from 12 residues. The germline V gene has CDR1 MDHEN and CDR2 SYDVKM. Trimming left V 5 bases short and J 7 bases short, with 9 bases between. The CDR3 loop reads CASSQQGQPQHF. For the CDR3, the DNA is TGTGCCAGCAGTCAACAGGGCCAGCCCCAGCATTTT.

This clonotype was counted between two and nine times. The chain is built from TRBV7-3 and TRBJ2-1, with unresolved D. The V end was cut by 1 base, the J end by 8 bases, with 12 bases between. Germline V gives CDR1 SGHTA, CDR2 FQGTGA. The CDR3 is 14 amino acids. This chain's CDR3 is CASSLIPGRDEQFF. The CDR3, as DNA: TGTGCCAGCAGCTTAATTCCAGGAAGGGATGAGCAGTTCTTC.

The chain joins TRBV9 to TRBJ1-2; 7 positions match TRBD1. Looked up from germline, CDR1 is SGDLS and CDR2 is YYNGEE. The V segment lost 3 bases and the J segment 2 bases; nucleotides outside the gene matches: 7. This CDR3 comprises 15 residues. CDR3 residues: CASSERGRGNYGYTF. The CDR3 region has the DNA TGTGCCAGCAGCGAGAGGGGGCGGGGAAACTATGGCTACACCTTC. The whole variable domain, filled in from reference TRBV9 and TRBJ1-2, reads DSGVTQTPKHLITATGQRVTLRCSPRSGDLSVYWYQQSLDQGLQFLIQYYNGEERAKGNILERFSAQQFPDLHSELNLSSLELGDSALYFCASSERGRGNYGYTFGSGTRLTVV.

In its sample, this clonotype was seen many times. This rearrangement joins TRBV28 to TRBJ2-1; TRBD1 aligns across 12 bases. J lost 6 bases, V lost 6 bases, and 12 bases had no gene match. CDR3 length: 17 residues. Germline CDR1 is MDHEN and CDR2 is SYDVKM. CDR3 in DNA: TGTGCCAGCAGCCCTTCTTTGGGACAGGGGGCTCTCAATGAGCAGTTCTTC. It codes for CASSPSLGQGALNEQFF.

The chain carries TRBV28 and TRBJ2-1, with D possibly matching TRBD2 (6 bases). V lost 6 bases to trimming and J lost 14 bases, with 17 bases between them. CDR3 size: 12 residues. From germline, CDR1 is MDHEN and CDR2 SYDVKM. The CDR3 nucleotides are TGTGCCAGCAGCCTAGAACGGGAGTTCAAGTTCTTC. Its protein product is CASSLEREFKFF.

This clonotype was seen ten or more times. The V and J genes are TRBV7-3 and TRBJ2-2; D uncertain. The CDR3 sequence is 16 residues long. V gave up 2 bases and J gave up 4 bases, with 14 bases separating them. Germline V gives CDR1 SGHTA, CDR2 FQGTGA. The CDR3 DNA follows: TGTGCCAGCAGCTTAGGGCAGCAGAGTGTCACCGGGGAGCTGTTTTTT. This translates into CASSLGQQSVTGELFF.

Points on this clonotype: This may be a read error: a much more frequent sequence differs by one nucleotide. The genes are TRBV30 and TRBJ1-3; no reliable D call. This CDR3 comprises 13 residues. CDR1 and CDR2 (germline): GTSNPN, SVGIG (reference sequence). The chain's CDR3 is CARRRETGNTIYF. The CDR3, as DNA: TGTGCCCGGAGACGAGAAACTGGAAACACCATATATTTT.

In its sample, this clonotype was seen many times. The V and J genes are TRBV27 and TRBJ2-7, with D maybe TRBD2 (6 bases). Trimming pared 4 bases from V and 1 base from J, leaving 17 bases between. The CDR3 has 16 amino acids. Germline V gene sequence: CDR1 MNHEY, CDR2 SMNVEV (reference sequence). In DNA form, the CDR3 reads TGTGCCAGCAGTTACCGTTGGACTACTTCTTCCTACGAGCAGTACTTC. It encodes CASSYRWTTSSYEQYF.

V gene TRBV2 combines with J gene TRBJ1-5, with no clear D. Looked up from germline, CDR1 is SNHLY and CDR2 is FYNNEI. The CDR3 totals 15 residues. Trimming removed 6 bases from V and 1 base from J, with 13 bases in between. This CDR3 is CASSATGNSNQPQHF. CDR3 coding DNA: TGTGCCAGCAGCGCCACCGGGAACAGCAATCAGCCCCAGCATTTT.

This clonotype has a count of ten or more. This chain joins TRBV9 and TRBJ2-1; 7 bases fit TRBD2. After removal of 0 bases from V and 7 bases from J, the junction contained 7 bases not matched to a gene. The CDR3 runs 15 residues. CDR1 and CDR2 from the germline V gene are SGDLS and YYNGEE. CDR3 sequence reads: CASSVDWGGTNEQFF. For the CDR3, the DNA is TGTGCCAGCAGCGTAGACTGGGGGGGGACGAATGAGCAGTTCTTC.

This clonotype was counted between two and nine times. The V and J genes are TRBV10-3 and TRBJ1-1, with D perhaps matching TRBD1 (6 bases). The V end lost 2 bases, the J end lost 1 base, and 8 bases lay between the germline ends. The CDR3 spans 14 residues. CDR1 is ENHRY and CDR2 is SYGVKD in the germline V gene. CDR3 loop: CAISEGQQNTEAFF. The CDR3 DNA sequence: TGTGCCATCAGTGAGGGACAGCAGAACACTGAAGCTTTCTTT.

The rearrangement joins TRBV28 to TRBJ2-2, with 12 bases that match TRBD1. CDR1 MDHEN and CDR2 SYDVKM come from the germline V gene. The CDR3 length is 18 residues. V was clipped by 8 bases and J by 6 bases; unmatched bases: 16. CDR3 bases: TGTGCCAGCCGCTTGGATGGCCCGGGACAGGGGGCCCCCGGGGAGCTGTTTTTT. This encodes CASRLDGPGQGAPGELFF.

Note on this clonotype: This could be a read error, since a much larger clone is one nucleotide away. This chain connects TRBV3-1 to TRBJ1-2, with TRBD1 matching 11 bases. The CDR3 extends over 15 amino acids. CDR1 and CDR2 (germline): LGHDT, YNNKEL (reference sequence). Trimming took 6 bases from V and 8 from J; bases not matched to a gene: 11. The CDR3 DNA reads TGTGCCAGCAGTCTACACGGACAGGGGGCGCTGGGCTACACCTTC. Translation gives CASSLHGQGALGYTF.

This clonotype was detected only a few times. The rearrangement joins TRBV7-2 to TRBJ2-7; the D gene could be TRBD1 or TRBD2 (5 bases each). CDR3 length: 13 residues. CDR1 is SGHTA, CDR2 FQGNSA, per germline. V lost 5 bases, J lost 4 bases, and 12 bases lay in between. The CDR3 loop is CASSTGTAYEQYF. The CDR3 DNA follows: TGTGCCAGCAGCACCGGGACCGCATACGAGCAGTACTTC.

This clonotype has more than one count but fewer than ten. The rearrangement uses TRBV18 and TRBJ2-7, with D possibly matching TRBD2 (6 bases). CDR1 and CDR2 from the germline V gene are KGHSH and LQKENI. The CDR3 has 14 amino acids. V was trimmed by 6 bases and J by 2 bases, leaving 14 bases between them. The CDR3 loop reads CASSSGERPYEQYF. The CDR3 nucleotides read TGTGCCAGCTCCTCGGGAGAACGACCCTACGAGCAGTACTTC.

This clonotype was observed at least ten times. The rearrangement uses TRBV7-3 and TRBJ2-7; 7 bases match TRBD2. V lost 1 base, J lost 0 bases, and 3 bases stayed unmatched. CDR1 is SGHTA and CDR2 is FQGTGA in the germline V gene. The CDR3 is 15 amino acids. The CDR3 loop is CASSLNGGSSYEQYF. The CDR3, as DNA: TGTGCCAGCAGCTTAAACGGGGGGAGCTCCTACGAGCAGTACTTC.

This clonotype was seen ten or more times. The chain carries TRBV7-3 and TRBJ2-3; 9 bases are shared with TRBD2. The CDR3 length is 17 residues. Losses at the gene ends were 5 bases for V and 1 base for J; bases not matched to a gene: 10. Germline V CDR1 and CDR2: SGHTA, FQGTGA. DNA of the CDR3: TGTGCCAGCAGCGCACTCACGTTAGCGGGAGGCACAGATACGCAGTATTTT. Encoded protein: CASSALTLAGGTDTQYF.

The gene calls are TRBV5-6 and TRBJ2-1; D is perhaps TRBD1 (6 bases). Deletions cut 4 bases from V and 2 bases from J, with 16 bases between. Germline V gene data show CDR1 as SGHDT and CDR2 as YYEEEE. CDR3 length: 16 residues. The chain's CDR3 is CASSLQRGTPYNEQFF. The CDR3 nucleotides read TGTGCCAGCAGCCTCCAGAGGGGGACCCCCTACAATGAGCAGTTCTTC.

In its sample, this clonotype was seen many times. This chain joins TRBV27 and TRBJ2-1; no reliable D call. The germline CDR1 and CDR2 sequences are MNHEY and SMNVEV (reference sequence). V was pared by 2 bases and J by 8 bases, with 13 bases between. The CDR3 contains 14 residues. DNA of the CDR3: TGTGCCAGCAGTTTAGTACCCCCAGGCCATGAGCAGTTCTTC. Amino acid sequence: CASSLVPPGHEQFF.

This clonotype was detected ten times or more. The chain uses TRBV7-2 and TRBJ2-5; TRBD1 matches at 9 bases. This CDR3 is 18 amino acids long. Germline V gene lookup returns CDR1 SGHTA and CDR2 FQGNSA. J lost 5 bases, V lost 0 bases, and 13 bases had no gene match. Here the CDR3 reads CASSLAHLDRGVSETQYF. As DNA, the CDR3 is TGTGCCAGCAGCTTAGCCCATTTGGACAGGGGAGTATCGGAGACCCAGTACTTC. Using reference TRBV7-2 and TRBJ2-5 for the parts outside the CDR3, the full variable domain is GAGVSQSPSNKVTEKGKDVELRCDPISGHTALYWYRQSLGQGLEFLIYFQGNSAPDKSGLPSDRFSAERTGGSVSTLTIQRTQQEDSAVYLCASSLAHLDRGVSETQYFGPGTRLLVL.

The chain employs TRBV12-3 or TRBV12-4 and TRBJ1-6; D remains ambiguous. CDR3 size: 14 residues. V was pared by 5 bases and J by 7 bases, with 12 bases between. CDR3 residues: CASSLRLFNSPLHF. The CDR3, as DNA: TGTGCCAGCAGTCTCAGATTATTCAATTCACCCCTCCACTTT.

J is TRBJ1-2 and V is TRBV7-3, with a tentative D call TRBD1 (5 bases). The V end lost 0 bases, the J end lost 7 bases, and 18 bases lay between the germline ends. The CDR3 extends over 16 amino acids. Germline loops: CDR1 SGHTA, CDR2 FQGTGA. CDR3 amino acids: CASSLTGGARDCGYTF. In DNA, the CDR3 is TGTGCCAGCAGCTTAACGGGGGGAGCCAGAGACTGTGGCTACACCTTC.